The 20 T cell receptor beta chains below come from one sample, sequenced in a study of T cell repertoires in cytomegalovirus infection. Each CDR3 protein is one row after TCRdb ran MiXCR on the reads. The table shows 300,000 to 450,000 distinct CDR3 sequences, with about a sixth occurring only once. The sample was PBMCs. These receptors were collected from a human donor in good health (CMV status not recorded). Some clones in this sample may be carry-over from other donors' samples.

This clonotype showed up just a few times. The chain combines TRBV29-1 with TRBJ1-1; no reliable D call. Germline V gene data show CDR1 as SQVTM and CDR2 as ANQGSEA. Deletions cut 1 base from V and 5 bases from J, with 8 bases between. The CDR3 runs to 12 residues. The CDR3 region is CSVEGEGTEAFF. In nucleotides, the CDR3 is TGCAGCGTTGAAGGGGAAGGTACTGAAGCTTTCTTT.

In its sample, this clonotype was seen a few times. The chain carries TRBV20-1 and TRBJ2-1; TRBD2 agrees at 16 bases. This CDR3 is built from 16 residues. Germline trimming cut 3 bases from V and 15 bases from J; bases unmatched to any gene: 14. CDR1 and CDR2 (germline): DFQATT, SNEGSKA (reference sequence). The CDR3 protein is CSARGFGTSGGDPGFF. Here the CDR3 DNA reads TGCAGTGCTAGGGGGTTTGGGACTAGCGGGGGGGATCCGGGGTTCTTC.

CDR3 protein: CATSRDRGWTSGYTF. CDR3 bases: TGTGCCACCAGCAGAGATAGGGGCTGGACATCAGGCTACACCTTC. The chain joins TRBV15 to TRBJ1-2, with D maybe TRBD1 (5 bases). Germline CDR1 reads LNHNV; CDR2 reads YYDKDF (reference sequence). There are 15 residues in the CDR3. Trimming removed 0 bases at V and 8 bases at J, with 16 bases between.

In this sample, this clonotype turned up a few times. The chain couples TRBV4-1 to TRBJ1-1, with D possibly being TRBD1 (5 bases). V lost 4 bases and J 11 bases, leaving 17 bases between the germline ends. This CDR3 is built from 13 residues. CDR1 and CDR2 from the germline V gene are MGHRA and YSYEKL. The CDR3 is CASSRGAGSEAFF. Here the CDR3 DNA reads TGCGCCAGCAGCCGTGGGGCAGGGAGCGAGGCTTTCTTT.

This clonotype was counted ten times or more. The V gene is TRBV11-2, the J gene TRBJ2-2, with D hard to call. CDR1 is SGHAT and CDR2 is FQNNGV in the germline V gene. CDR3 length equals 15 residues. V gave up 7 bases and J gave up 3 bases, with 15 bases separating them. The CDR3 DNA follows: TGTGCCAGCACCCCGAGGACGGCATACACCGGGGAGCTGTTTTTT. This translates into CASTPRTAYTGELFF.

This chain connects TRBV6-1 to TRBJ2-5; TRBD2 matches at 8 bases. CDR1 is MNHNS and CDR2 is SASEGT in the germline V gene. Unmatched junction bases numbered 3, after V lost 1 base and J lost 5 bases. There are 14 residues in the CDR3. The DNA for the CDR3 is TGTGCCAGCAGTGAAGGGGGACTAGGTGAGACCCAGTACTTC. Translated, it gives CASSEGGLGETQYF.

Many counts were recorded for this clonotype. This chain uses TRBV7-2 with TRBJ2-3; unclear D gene. The CDR3 has 11 amino acids. With 4 bases removed from V and 8 bases from J, the gap between germline ends came to 7 bases. In germline, CDR1 is SGHTA, CDR2 FQGNSA. In DNA form, the CDR3 reads TGTGCCAGCAGCTACGGTACTACGCAGTATTTT. This gives the protein CASSYGTTQYF.

For this clonotype: A much larger clonotype is one base distant, so this may be a read error. This sequence joins TRBV28 and TRBJ2-3, with 9 positions matching TRBD1. The CDR3 consists of 16 residues. Looked up from germline, CDR1 is MDHEN and CDR2 is SYDVKM. After removal of 1 base from V and 3 bases from J, the junction contained 5 bases not matched to a gene. The CDR3 spells CASSLLGTGSTDTQYF. DNA of the CDR3: TGTGCCAGCAGTTTATTAGGGACAGGGTCTACAGATACGCAGTATTTT. Variable domain in full (rest from reference TRBV28 and TRBJ2-3): DVKVTQSSRYLVKRTGEKVFLECVQDMDHENMFWYRQDPGLGLRLIYFSYDVKMKEKGDIPEGYSVSREKKERFSLILESASTNQTSMYLCASSLLGTGSTDTQYFGPGTRLTVL.

This clonotype was found many times. The chain uses TRBV19 and TRBJ1-1; 7 nucleotides match TRBD1. CDR1 is LNHDA, CDR2 SQIVND, per germline (reference sequence). The length of the CDR3 is 14 residues. Losses at the gene ends were 6 bases for V and 6 bases for J; bases not matched to a gene: 10. CDR3 residues: CASRLQGMYAEAFF. In DNA form, the CDR3 reads TGTGCCAGTAGGCTACAGGGGATGTATGCTGAAGCTTTCTTT.

V usage is TRBV30 and J usage is TRBJ2-1; 11 bases are a match to TRBD2. Germline CDR1 is GTSNPN and CDR2 is SVGIG (reference sequence). The CDR3 spans 15 residues. After removal of 3 bases from V and 9 bases from J, the junction contained 10 bases not matched to a gene. The CDR3 nucleotides are TGTGCCTGGAGGGGCTTTAGCGGGAGGGCCTTTGAGCAGTTCTTC. It is translated as CAWRGFSGRAFEQFF.

The sample holds many counts of this clonotype. The gene calls are TRBV28 and TRBJ1-2, with D tentatively TRBD1 (5 bases). Trimming pared 1 base from V and 3 bases from J, leaving 6 bases between. Looked up from germline, CDR1 is MDHEN and CDR2 is SYDVKM. This CDR3 is 13 amino acids long. The CDR3 nucleotides read TGTGCCAGCAGTTTATCGGGGCACTATGGCTACACCTTC. Translation: CASSLSGHYGYTF.

The chain joins TRBV6-5 to TRBJ1-1, with 7 bases that match TRBD1. With V trimmed by 0 bases and J by 7 bases, 5 bases remained unmatched. Looked up from germline, CDR1 is MNHEY and CDR2 is SVGAGI. The CDR3 has 14 residues. CDR3 bases: TGTGCCAGCAGTTACTCCCGGACAGGACGTGAAGCTTTCTTT. Encoded protein: CASSYSRTGREAFF.

V and J are TRBV19 and TRBJ1-5; the D gene is possibly TRBD1 (5 bases). The CDR3 is made up of 14 amino acids. Trimming took 4 bases from V and 6 from J, leaving 13 bases between them. Germline V gene data show CDR1 as LNHDA and CDR2 as SQIVND (reference sequence). CDR3 DNA sequence: TGTGCCAGTAGTAAGCCGGGACTAGGTCAGCCCCAGCATTTT. This translates into CASSKPGLGQPQHF.

The gene calls are TRBV20-1 and TRBJ1-1, with D tentatively TRBD1 (6 bases). CDR3 length: 13 amino acids. The V and J ends lost 7 bases and 0 bases respectively, with 12 bases between them. The germline gives CDR1 DFQATT, CDR2 SNEGSKA (reference sequence). For the CDR3, the DNA is TGCAGTGTTAAGGGGGGAGTGAACACTGAAGCTTTCTTT. Residues: CSVKGGVNTEAFF.

This clonotype was counted a few times. This chain connects TRBV12-3 or TRBV12-4 to TRBJ1-4; D is unclear. Between the trimmed V and J ends, which lost 7 bases and 3 bases, there was a span of 12 bases. The CDR3 covers 14 residues. CDR3 sequence reads: CASKRSAANEKLFF. The CDR3 bases are TGTGCCAGCAAAAGAAGTGCAGCTAATGAAAAACTGTTTTTT.

This clonotype was seen a handful of times. The chain employs TRBV11-3 and TRBJ2-5; D ambiguous. In germline, CDR1 is SGHNT, CDR2 YENEEA. Trimming took 3 bases from V and 4 from J, leaving 12 bases between them. The CDR3 covers 14 residues. The chain's CDR3 is CASSFMGHGETQYF. The CDR3 DNA sequence: TGTGCCAGCAGCTTTATGGGTCATGGAGAGACCCAGTACTTC.

A single count supports this clonotype. The V gene is TRBV28, the J gene TRBJ2-3; D is uncertain. Trimming shortened V by 5 bases and J by 8 bases, and 14 bases separated the two germline ends. The germline V gene has CDR1 MDHEN and CDR2 SYDVKM. This CDR3 region has 13 residues. The CDR3 loop is CASSPPQPGTQYF. The CDR3 nucleotides read TGTGCCAGCAGTCCCCCACAACCGGGTACGCAGTATTTT.

This clonotype has more than one count but fewer than ten. The chain is built from TRBV6-2 or TRBV6-3 and TRBJ2-5; 8 bases agree with TRBD1. The trim removed 6 bases at V and 2 bases at J, leaving 2 bases unmatched. CDR1 MNHEY and CDR2 SVGEGT come from the germline V gene. CDR3 length: 13 amino acids. DNA of the CDR3: TGTGCCAGCAGGACAGGGGTACAAGAGACCCAGTACTTC. As protein: CASRTGVQETQYF.

A few counts support this clonotype. The rearrangement links TRBV18 to TRBJ1-2; TRBD1 is a possible D gene (6 bases). V lost 0 bases, J lost 9 bases, and 14 bases lay in between. The germline V gene encodes CDR1 KGHSH and CDR2 LQKENI. There are 14 residues in the CDR3. The CDR3 loop is CASSPPWDISCYTF. The CDR3 bases are TGTGCCAGCTCACCACCGTGGGACATTTCCTGCTACACCTTC.

The sample holds many counts of this clonotype. The rearrangement joins TRBV7-6 to TRBJ2-2, with 9 bases that match TRBD1. The CDR3 runs to 17 residues. Germline trimming cut 4 bases from V and 6 bases from J; bases unmatched to any gene: 12. From germline, CDR1 is SGHVS and CDR2 FNYEAQ. CDR3 protein: CASSSKGGQGFPGELFF. For the CDR3, the DNA is TGTGCCAGCAGCTCAAAGGGCGGACAGGGGTTTCCCGGGGAGCTGTTTTTT.